The rows below give T cell receptor beta chains drawn from one sample of a study of human T cells and chemical hapten exposure. Each CDR3 protein is one row after TCRdb ran MiXCR on the RACE reads. The table shows about 28,000 distinct CDR3 sequences, with about 7.7% occurring only once. Input material: whole blood. The receptors derive from a human donor in good health. Some clones in this sample may be carry-over from other donors' samples. The CDR3 runs from the conserved cysteine through the conserved F or W. D genes are given only for firm matches. Size is stated for part of the rows, as once, few or many counts, or as a class when the clone is expanded.

j_call clone_size d_call v_call cdr3_aa cdr3_nt
TRBJ1-1 few . TRBV27 CASWVRRHGNMNTEAFF TGTGCCAGCTGGGTGCGGCGACATGGTAACATGAACACTGAAGCTTTCTTT
TRBJ2-7 . . TRBV30 CAWSSPGEQYF TGTGCCTGGAGTTCGCCTGGCGAGCAGTACTTC
TRBJ2-3 few . TRBV30 CAWSVAGVTDTQYF TGTGCCTGGAGTGTCGCCGGGGTCACAGATACGCAGTATTTT
TRBJ2-2 many . TRBV24-1 CATSAKTANTGELFF TGTGCCACCAGTGCAAAGACAGCGAACACCGGGGAGCTGTTTTTT
TRBJ2-7 . TRBD1 TRBV7-2 CASSGYGIGGGEQYF TGTGCCAGCAGCGGGTACGGGATAGGGGGCGGCGAGCAGTACTTC
TRBJ1-1 few . TRBV5-1 CASSLESVRNTEAFF TGCGCCAGCAGCTTGGAATCAGTTAGGAACACTGAAGCTTTCTTT
TRBJ2-1 . TRBD2 TRBV15 CATSHQREGYNEQFF TGTGCCACCAGCCACCAGCGGGAGGGGTACAATGAGCAGTTCTTC
TRBJ2-5 . . TRBV18 CASSIGTSETQYF TGTGCCAGCTCAATCGGGACTTCGGAGACCCAGTACTTC
TRBJ2-7 many TRBD1 TRBV12-3/TRBV12-4 CASSSPYRGLYEQYF TGTGCCAGCAGTTCCCCTTACAGGGGGCTGTACGAGCAGTACTTC
TRBJ2-7 many TRBD1 TRBV28 CASVNRQGSSYEQYF TGTGCCAGCGTAAACCGACAGGGGTCCTCCTACGAGCAGTACTTC
TRBJ1-5 few TRBD1 TRBV12-3/TRBV12-4 CASSLGQGGNQPQHF TGTGCCAGCAGTTTAGGACAGGGGGGCAATCAGCCCCAGCATTTT
TRBJ2-6 few TRBD1 TRBV13 CASSLEGTGGPGVLTF TGTGCCAGCAGCTTAGAAGGGACAGGGGGACCGGGGGTCCTGACTTTC
TRBJ1-1 many . TRBV4-3 CASSHKTGFGEAFF TGCGCCAGCAGCCACAAGACGGGCTTCGGTGAAGCTTTCTTT
TRBJ1-3 . . TRBV29-1 CSADSGNTIYF TGCAGCGCTGACAGTGGAAACACCATATATTTT
TRBJ2-5 . . TRBV7-9 CASSTDSLVETQYF TGTGCCAGCAGCACGGACAGCCTGGTTGAGACCCAGTACTTC
TRBJ1-1 . . TRBV18 CASSPKWGGDTEAFF TGTGCCAGCTCACCAAAATGGGGCGGGGACACTGAAGCTTTCTTT
TRBJ1-1 few . TRBV5-1 CASSLYAGTTEAFF TGCGCCAGCAGCTTGTACGCGGGCACCACTGAAGCTTTCTTT
TRBJ2-5 many . TRBV29-1 CSVILDRQETQYF TGCAGCGTCATCCTAGACAGGCAAGAGACCCAGTACTTC
TRBJ1-5 . . TRBV3-1 CASSQGDSNQPQHF TGTGCCAGCAGCCAAGGGGACAGCAATCAGCCCCAGCATTTT
TRBJ1-5 few . TRBV2 CASRPDRNQPQHF TGTGCCAGCAGGCCCGACAGGAATCAGCCCCAGCATTTT
TRBJ2-7 . . TRBV30 CAWLPGSRGRESYEQYF TGTGCCTGGCTCCCTGGGTCACGGGGGCGCGAAAGCTACGAGCAGTACTTC
TRBJ2-5 many . TRBV28 CASSRQLQETQYF TGTGCCAGCAGCAGACAGCTTCAAGAGACCCAGTACTTC
TRBJ1-1 . . TRBV29-1 CSGGNRNTEAFF TGCAGCGGAGGGAACAGGAACACTGAAGCTTTCTTT
TRBJ1-5 medium-sized . TRBV6-7 CASRPQGDQPQHF TGTGCCAGCAGGCCCCAAGGGGATCAGCCCCAGCATTTT
TRBJ2-5 few . TRBV7-6 CASSGNQETQYF TGTGCCAGCAGCGGCAACCAAGAGACCCAGTACTTC
TRBJ2-1 few TRBD1 TRBV6-2/TRBV6-3 CASSYSGQGAYNEQFF TGTGCCAGCAGTTACTCGGGGCAGGGGGCCTACAATGAGCAGTTCTTC
TRBJ2-1 many . TRBV3-1 CASSQVLAGYNEQFF TGTGCCAGCAGCCAAGTTCTTGCGGGGTACAATGAGCAGTTCTTC
TRBJ2-3 few . TRBV6-2/TRBV6-3 CASSYSSIRGRTQYF TGTGCCAGCAGTTACTCGTCTATCCGGGGGAGAACGCAGTATTTT
TRBJ2-1 . . TRBV3-1 CASSQLSGVEYNEQFF TGTGCCAGCAGCCAGTTGTCGGGGGTTGAGTACAATGAGCAGTTCTTC
TRBJ1-1 few . TRBV6-5 CASSYNGLNTEAFF TGTGCCAGCAGTTATAATGGGCTGAACACTGAAGCTTTCTTT
TRBJ1-2 . . TRBV12-3/TRBV12-4 CASSSETNYGYTF TGTGCCAGCAGTTCAGAGACTAACTATGGCTACACCTTC
TRBJ1-1 . . TRBV6-6 CASSYRGARDTEAFF TGTGCCAGCAGTTACCGGGGGGCGCGAGACACTGAAGCTTTCTTT